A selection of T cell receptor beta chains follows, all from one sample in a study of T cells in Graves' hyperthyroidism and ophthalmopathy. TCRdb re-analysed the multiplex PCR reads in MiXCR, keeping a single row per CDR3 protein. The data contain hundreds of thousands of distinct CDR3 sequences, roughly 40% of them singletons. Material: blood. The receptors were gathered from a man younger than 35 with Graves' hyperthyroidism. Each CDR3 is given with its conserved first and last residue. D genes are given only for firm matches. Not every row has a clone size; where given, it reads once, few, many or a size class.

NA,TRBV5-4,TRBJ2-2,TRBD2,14,CASSYRGETGELFF,TGTGCCAGCAGCTACCGGGGGGAGACCGGGGAGCTGTTTTTT
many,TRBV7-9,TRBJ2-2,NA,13,CASSPLETGELFF,TGTGCCAGCAGCCCACTAGAGACCGGGGAGCTGTTTTTT
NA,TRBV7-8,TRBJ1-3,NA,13,CASTLNLGNTIYF,TGTGCCAGTACCTTGAATCTGGGAAACACCATATATTTT
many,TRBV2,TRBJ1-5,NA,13,CASTQDSNQPQHF,TGTGCCAGCACCCAGGATAGCAATCAGCCCCAGCATTTT
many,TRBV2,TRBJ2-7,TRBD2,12,CASSGAGGPQYF,TGTGCCAGCAGTGGGGCGGGAGGTCCGCAGTACTTC
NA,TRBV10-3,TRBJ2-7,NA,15,CAISVEMDPTYEQYF,TGTGCCATCAGTGTCGAAATGGACCCAACATACGAGCAGTACTTC
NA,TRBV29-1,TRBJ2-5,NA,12,CSVEPTQETQYF,TGCAGCGTAGAGCCGACCCAAGAGACCCAGTACTTC
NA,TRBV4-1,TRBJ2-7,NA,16,CASSQDPSGTSYEQYF,TGCGCCAGCAGCCAAGATCCTAGTGGGACCTCCTACGAGCAGTACTTC
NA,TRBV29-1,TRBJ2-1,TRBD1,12,CSVAGTGDEQFF,TGCAGCGTTGCCGGGACAGGGGATGAGCAGTTCTTC
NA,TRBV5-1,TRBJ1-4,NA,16,CASSSMIGRGGEKLFF,TGCGCCAGCAGCTCGATGATCGGCAGGGGCGGTGAAAAACTGTTTTTT
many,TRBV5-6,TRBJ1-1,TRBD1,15,CASSFLLTGLTEAFF,TGTGCCAGCAGCTTTCTACTGACAGGGTTAACTGAAGCTTTCTTT
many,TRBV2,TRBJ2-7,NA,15,CASSEVAGRSYEQYF,TGTGCCAGCAGTGAAGTGGCAGGGCGCTCCTACGAGCAGTACTTC
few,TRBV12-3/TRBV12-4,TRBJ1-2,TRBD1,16,CASSPWTGATLDGYTF,TGTGCCAGCAGTCCCTGGACAGGGGCGACCCTCGATGGCTACACCTTC
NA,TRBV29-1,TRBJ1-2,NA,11,CSLGGTYGYTF,TGCAGCTTAGGCGGAACCTATGGCTACACCTTC
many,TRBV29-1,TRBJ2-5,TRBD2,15,CSVERFETSGETQYF,TGCAGCGTTGAAAGGTTCGAGACTAGCGGAGAGACCCAGTACTTC
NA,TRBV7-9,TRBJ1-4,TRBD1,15,CASSGVQGAYEKLFF,TGTGCCAGCAGCGGGGTACAGGGGGCGTATGAAAAACTGTTTTTT
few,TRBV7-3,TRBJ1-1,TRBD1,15,CASSHLTGSYTEAFF,TGCGCCAGCAGCCACTTGACAGGGAGCTACACTGAAGCTTTCTTT
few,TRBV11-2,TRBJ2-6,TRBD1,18,CASSFLPGGHSGANVLTF,TGTGCCAGCAGCTTCCTCCCAGGGGGACACTCTGGGGCCAACGTCCTGACTTTC
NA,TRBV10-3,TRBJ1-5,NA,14,CATAAGYSNQPQHF,TGTGCTACCGCCGCGGGCTATAGCAATCAGCCCCAGCATTTT
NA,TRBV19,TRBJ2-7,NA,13,CASSIKREYEQYF,TGTGCCAGTAGTATCAAAAGGGAGTACGAGCAGTACTTC
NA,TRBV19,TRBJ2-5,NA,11,CASSIPGDGYF,TGTGCCAGTAGTATTCCAGGGGATGGGTACTTC
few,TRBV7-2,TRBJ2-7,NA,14,CASSLRGAGHEQYF,TGTGCCAGCAGTTTAAGGGGGGCAGGGCATGAGCAGTACTTC
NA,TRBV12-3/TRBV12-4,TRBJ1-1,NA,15,CASSPPGRQNTEAFF,TGTGCCAGCAGCCCACCGGGACGGCAGAACACTGAAGCTTTCTTT
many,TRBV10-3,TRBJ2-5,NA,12,CAISEKGETQYF,TGTGCCATCAGTGAGAAGGGAGAGACCCAGTACTTC
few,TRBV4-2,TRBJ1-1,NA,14,CASSQDFSALEAFF,TGTGCCAGCAGCCAAGATTTTAGTGCGCTTGAAGCTTTCTTT
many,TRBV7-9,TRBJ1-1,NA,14,CASSQTEMNTEAFF,TGTGCCAGCAGTCAAACAGAGATGAACACTGAAGCTTTCTTT
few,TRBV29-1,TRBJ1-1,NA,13,CSVEDPHIYEAFF,TGCAGCGTTGAAGATCCTCATATTTATGAAGCTTTCTTT
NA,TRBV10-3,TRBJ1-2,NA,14,CAISDGGTNYGYTF,TGTGCCATCAGTGACGGAGGGACTAACTATGGCTACACCTTC
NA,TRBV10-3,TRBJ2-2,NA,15,CASSLALSGNGELFF,TGTGCCAGCAGTTTAGCGCTTTCGGGTAACGGGGAGCTGTTTTTT
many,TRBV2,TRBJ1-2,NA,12,CASIGTAYGYTF,TGTGCCAGCATCGGGACTGCGTATGGCTACACCTTC
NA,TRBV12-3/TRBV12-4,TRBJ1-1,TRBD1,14,CASRGTGLKTEAFF,TGTGCCAGCAGGGGGACAGGGTTAAAAACTGAAGCTTTCTTT
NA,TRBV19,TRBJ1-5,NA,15,CASSSAQGSNQPQHF,TGTGCCAGCAGTTCCGCACAGGGAAGTAATCAGCCCCAGCATTTT
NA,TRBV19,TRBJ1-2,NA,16,CATLPEIGHMNYGYTF,TGTGCCACCCTACCAGAGATCGGGCACATGAACTATGGCTACACCTTC
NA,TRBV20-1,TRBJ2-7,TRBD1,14,CSASSRRQGDEQYF,TGCAGTGCCAGCAGCCGTCGACAGGGGGACGAGCAGTACTTC
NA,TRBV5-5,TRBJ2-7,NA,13,CASSAYTSYEQYF,TGTGCCAGCAGCGCTTATACCTCCTACGAGCAGTACTTC
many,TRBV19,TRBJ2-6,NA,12,CASSTGANVLTF,TGTGCCTCGTCTACTGGGGCCAACGTCCTGACTTTC
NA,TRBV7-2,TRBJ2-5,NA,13,CASSFISWETQYF,TGTGCCAGCAGCTTCATCAGTTGGGAGACCCAGTACTTC
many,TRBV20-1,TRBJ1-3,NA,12,CSASSSGNTIYF,TGCAGTGCTTCAAGCTCTGGAAACACCATATATTTT
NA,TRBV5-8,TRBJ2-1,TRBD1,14,CASRSATGGYEQFF,TGTGCCAGCAGGAGCGCGACAGGGGGCTACGAGCAGTTCTTC